Shown below are 21 T cell receptor beta chains from a single sample sequenced in a study of early T cells in non-severe SARS-CoV-2 infection. TCRdb reanalysed the 5' RACE reads using MiXCR and keeps one entry per CDR3 protein. Of tens of thousands of distinct CDR3 sequences in the sample, around 5.2% were seen once. Material: whole blood. The source is an adult who was a healthcare worker with PCR-confirmed SARS-CoV-2 infection or an uninfected control (not recorded which).

This clonotype was seen repeatedly, ten times or more. The CDR3 region is CASSLGPSVPQHF. As DNA, the CDR3 is TGTGCCAGCAGCTTAGGGCCCTCCGTCCCCCAGCATTTT. The rearrangement joins TRBV11-2 to TRBJ1-5; D unclear. The CDR3 covers 13 residues. From germline, CDR1 is SGHAT and CDR2 FQNNGV. V lost 1 base and J 10 bases, leaving 11 bases between the germline ends.

This clonotype was counted ten times or more. The CDR3 bases are TGTGCCAGCAGACTCAGAGCGGGAGGAAACACCGGGGAGCTGTTTTTT. Translating gives CASRLRAGGNTGELFF. The V call is TRBV2, the J call TRBJ2-2; 9 positions agree with TRBD2. The germline V gene has CDR1 SNHLY and CDR2 FYNNEI. The CDR3 runs 16 residues. V dropped 6 bases and J dropped 2; count of bases not matched to a gene: 7.

The chain couples TRBV6-6 to TRBJ2-3; D possibly corresponds to TRBD2 (6 bases). The length of the CDR3 is 14 residues. V lost 5 bases and J 2 bases, leaving 11 bases between the germline ends. Germline V lookup: CDR1 MNHNY, CDR2 SVGAGI (reference sequence). The CDR3 region is CASSRERVTDTQYF. The CDR3 DNA is TGTGCCAGCAGTCGCGAGCGGGTCACAGATACGCAGTATTTT.

This clonotype was counted between two and nine times. The V gene is TRBV7-8, the J gene TRBJ2-5; 8 bases match TRBD1. The CDR3 has 14 residues. With V trimmed by 3 bases and J by 4 bases, 4 bases remained unmatched. Germline V gene lookup returns CDR1 SGHVS and CDR2 FQNEAQ. CDR3 region: CASSLQGARETQYF. The CDR3 DNA reads TGTGCCAGCAGCTTGCAGGGGGCTCGAGAGACCCAGTACTTC.

This clonotype appeared a few times. The V and J genes are TRBV7-2 and TRBJ2-7; 8 bases map to TRBD2. V shed 4 bases, J shed 7 bases, and the junction held 12 bases outside the gene matches. Per the germline V gene, CDR1 is SGHTA and CDR2 is FQGNSA. This CDR3 is 15 amino acids long. The CDR3 sequence is CASSSLAGRAGEQYF. The CDR3 DNA is TGTGCCAGCAGCTCACTAGCCGGGAGGGCAGGGGAGCAGTACTTC. Filled out from reference TRBV7-2 and TRBJ2-7, the complete variable domain reads GAGVSQSPSNKVTEKGKDVELRCDPISGHTALYWYRQSLGQGLEFLIYFQGNSAPDKSGLPSDRFSAERTGGSVSTLTIQRTQQEDSAVYLCASSSLAGRAGEQYFGPGTRLTVT.

Many counts were recorded for this clonotype. Written as DNA, the CDR3 is TGTGCCAGCAGCGTATCCTACGAGCAGTACTTC. This gives the protein CASSVSYEQYF. This sequence joins TRBV14 and TRBJ2-7; the D is unclear. The CDR3 has 11 amino acids. The V gene's germline CDR1 is SGHDN and CDR2 FVKESK. V lost 5 bases and J lost 1, with 3 bases in between.

Relative to its sample, this clonotype is medium-sized (0.01 to 0.1%). CDR3 nucleotide sequence: TGCAGCGTTGAAGAGGGACAGACCTACGAGCAGTACTTC. Translation gives CSVEEGQTYEQYF. The rearrangement joins TRBV29-1 to TRBJ2-7; 7 bases are shared with TRBD1. This CDR3 has 13 residues. In germline, CDR1 is SQVTM, CDR2 ANQGSEA. V was pared by 0 bases and J by 2 bases, with 1 base of the junction left unmatched.

This clonotype showed up just a few times. The CDR3: CASSLQYEQYF. CDR3 DNA sequence: TGTGCCAGCAGCTTACAATACGAGCAGTACTTC. The rearrangement links TRBV11-2 to TRBJ2-7; D gene unclear. The CDR3 has 11 amino acids. Per germline, CDR1 SGHAT and CDR2 FQNNGV. V lost 2 bases and J 4 bases, leaving 3 bases between the germline ends. The whole variable domain, remainder taken from reference TRBV11-2 and TRBJ2-7, is EAGVAQSPRYKIIEKRQSVAFWCNPISGHATLYWYQQILGQGPKLLIQFQNNGVVDDSQLPKDRFSAERLKGVDSTLKIQPAKLEDSAVYLCASSLQYEQYFGPGTRLTVT.

This clonotype was counted many times. V usage is TRBV5-1 and J usage is TRBJ2-7; D is uncertain. In germline, CDR1 is SGHRS, CDR2 YFSETQ. V was shortened by 4 bases and J by 6 bases, with 17 bases between the two germline ends. The CDR3 is made up of 14 amino acids. The CDR3: CASSPYNPWGEQYF. DNA of the CDR3: TGCGCCAGCAGCCCTTACAATCCGTGGGGCGAGCAGTACTTC.

This clonotype was recorded many times. This sequence joins TRBV14 and TRBJ2-1; 8 bases agree with TRBD1. The CDR3 runs to 16 residues. J gave up 0 bases and V 3 bases, and 4 bases lay outside the gene matches. Germline loops: CDR1 SGHDN, CDR2 FVKESK. In DNA, the CDR3 is TGTGCCAGCAGCCACCCGACAGGGGCCTCCTACAATGAGCAGTTCTTC. Encoded protein: CASSHPTGASYNEQFF.

Only a few counts were recorded for this clonotype. The gene calls are TRBV12-3 or TRBV12-4 and TRBJ1-2; unclear D gene. With 7 bases removed from V and 8 bases from J, the gap between germline ends came to 14 bases. CDR3 length: 12 residues. The DNA for the CDR3 is TGTGCCAGCACGCCTGGGGAAGGAGGCTACACCTTC. Protein sequence: CASTPGEGGYTF.

V usage is TRBV18 and J usage is TRBJ1-1; D is unresolved. Trimming took off 1 base at V and 1 base at J, with 4 bases between the two ends. The germline V gene encodes CDR1 KGHSH and CDR2 LQKENI. This CDR3 has 13 amino acids. CDR3 nucleotides: TGTGCCAGCTCACCACGCCAGAACACTGAAGCTTTCTTT. It translates to CASSPRQNTEAFF.

This clonotype turned up a few times. The chain uses TRBV7-9 and TRBJ2-6, with no clear D. The V gene lost 3 bases and the J gene lost 4 bases, with 13 bases spanning the gap. CDR3 length: 16 residues. The germline V gene has CDR1 SEHNR and CDR2 FQNEAQ (reference sequence). This CDR3 reads CASSFPESTGANVLTF. CDR3 DNA sequence: TGTGCCAGCAGCTTTCCTGAATCCACAGGGGCCAACGTCCTGACTTTC.

This clonotype was observed a handful of times. The rearrangement joins TRBV6-5 to TRBJ2-5; D uncertain. The CDR3 length is 13 residues. The germline gives CDR1 MNHEY, CDR2 SVGAGI. V was cut by 7 bases and J by 2 bases, with 11 bases left in between. The DNA for the CDR3 is TGTGCCAGCACAACCCCAGTTCAAGAGACCCAGTACTTC. This encodes CASTTPVQETQYF.

This clonotype appeared many times. This chain uses TRBV7-2 with TRBJ2-3, with TRBD1 matching over 8 bases. Trimming cost V 2 bases and J 4 bases; bases outside gene matches: 14. This CDR3 is built from 18 residues. Germline V lookup: CDR1 SGHTA, CDR2 FQGNSA. The CDR3 sequence is CASSLPDRGGVGSDTQYF. Here the CDR3 DNA reads TGTGCCAGCAGCTTACCCGACAGGGGAGGTGTCGGATCAGATACGCAGTATTTT.

This clonotype was recorded many times. The chain recombines TRBV5-4 with TRBJ2-5; 10 bases line up with TRBD2. Trimming took 4 bases from V and 5 from J; bases not matched to a gene: 8. CDR1 is SGHNT, CDR2 YYREEE, per germline (reference sequence). The CDR3 length is 15 residues. The CDR3 nucleotides read TGTGCCAGCAGCGTAGCGGGAGGAAGGAAGGAGACCCAGTACTTC. Protein product: CASSVAGGRKETQYF.

Relative to its sample, this clonotype is medium-sized. V usage is TRBV7-8 and J usage is TRBJ2-7; maybe TRBD1 (6 bases). The length of the CDR3 is 13 residues. CDR1 and CDR2 from the germline V gene are SGHVS and FQNEAQ. Trimming pared 5 bases from V and 2 bases from J, leaving 10 bases between. This CDR3 reads CASSPGQTYEQYF. In DNA, the CDR3 is TGTGCCAGCAGCCCTGGACAGACCTACGAGCAGTACTTC.

This chain connects TRBV7-9 to TRBJ2-3, with 11 bases lining up with TRBD2. The CDR3 contains 15 residues. Trimming took 5 bases from V and 4 from J; bases not matched to a gene: 5. CDR1 SEHNR and CDR2 FQNEAQ come from the germline V gene (reference sequence). Written as DNA, the CDR3 is TGTGCCAGCAGCCCACTAGCGGGAGTGGCAGATACGCAGTATTTT. Its protein product is CASSPLAGVADTQYF.

There are a few counts of this clonotype. The gene calls are TRBV29-1 and TRBJ2-3; 7 bases line up with TRBD2. Germline values: CDR1 SQVTM, CDR2 ANQGSEA. The CDR3 loop spans 14 amino acids. V was pared by 1 base and J by 3 bases, with 4 bases of the junction left unmatched. The CDR3 sequence: CSVEAGLVTDTQYF. DNA of the CDR3: TGCAGCGTTGAAGCCGGACTAGTGACAGATACGCAGTATTTT.

This clonotype was picked up many times. This chain connects TRBV5-1 to TRBJ2-2; TRBD2 might be the D (6 bases). This CDR3 comprises 17 residues. Trimming removed 4 bases at V and 6 bases at J, with 22 bases between. Germline loops: CDR1 SGHRS, CDR2 YFSETQ. The CDR3 reads CASSRGSGEEVAGELFF. CDR3 bases: TGCGCCAGCAGCCGAGGCTCGGGGGAAGAGGTGGCCGGGGAGCTGTTTTTT.

This clonotype has just a few counts. V is TRBV24-1 and J is TRBJ2-1; no definite D call. Trimming left V 4 bases short and J 9 bases short, with 12 bases between. The CDR3 consists of 13 residues. Looked up from germline, CDR1 is KGHDR and CDR2 is SFDVKD. The CDR3 region is CATSERNGIEQFF. The CDR3 DNA reads as TGTGCCACCAGTGAACGCAACGGCATTGAGCAGTTCTTC.